The T cell receptor beta chain under discussion was sequenced for a study of cytomegalovirus exposure and HLA in healthy donors. In the case of this clone: The antigen is undetermined.

Healthy people donating bone marrow made up the donors. Notes on the study in general: Among CMV-associated TCR beta chains, most appeared HLA-restricted in a later analysis.

The PCR employed 60 Vbeta primers together with 13 Jbeta primers. Sequenced by immunoSEQ multiplex PCR; TCRdb stores in-frame clones only, minus some. This sample has about 90,000 clones, with 55% to 75% found just once. CDR1 is MNHEY and CDR2 is SMNVEV in the germline V gene (reference sequence). The V end lost 5 bases, the J end lost 0 bases, and 14 bases lay between the germline ends. The length of the CDR3 is 16 residues. The sequenced material came from PBMCs. The origin of this receptor is a woman aged 45-60 years in good health and CMV-seropositive. The gene calls are TRBV27 and TRBJ1-5; TRBD1 might be the D (6 bases). CDR3 residues: CASSIRDMNSNQPQHF. CDR3 nucleotides: TGTGCCAGCAGTATCCGGGACATGAATAGCAATCAGCCCCAGCATTTT.